This is a list of T cell receptor beta chains from one sample in a study of T cell repertoires in cytomegalovirus infection. These TCRs' antigens remain unknown. Using its own MiXCR run on the reads, TCRdb lists one record per CDR3 protein. The sample has more than 300,000 distinct CDR3 sequences; around a third are singletons. Sequences were derived from cultured PBMCs, sampled from culture after CMV antigen stimulation. These receptors came from a human donor in good health (CMV status not recorded). Some clones in this sample may be carry-over from other donors' samples. Each CDR3 is given without its conserved first and last residue. Clone size, where shown, is once, few, many, or a class for clones that have expanded.

j_call v_call cdr3_length clone_size cdr3_aa
TRBJ2-5 TRBV7-2 12 many ASSLQGGQETQY
TRBJ2-6 TRBV12-3/TRBV12-4 16 NA ASSPGLAGPSGANVLT
TRBJ2-7 TRBV6-5 11 NA ASRETGTYEQY
TRBJ2-5 TRBV7-8 15 NA ASSSIPTSGNQETQY
TRBJ2-7 TRBV2 11 many AITKSDSYEQY
TRBJ2-5 TRBV5-6 14 NA ASSLGLAGGTETQY
TRBJ2-7 TRBV18 14 NA ASSPTTGTGSYEQY
TRBJ2-5 TRBV4-3 14 NA ASSQGGVGLQETQY
TRBJ1-2 TRBV19 13 NA ASRVSITLNYGYT
TRBJ2-3 TRBV7-2 11 many ASSLAITDTQY
TRBJ2-1 TRBV6-6 11 once ASTAPTYNEQF
TRBJ2-1 TRBV6-2/TRBV6-3 12 NA ASSSTSGRGGQF
TRBJ2-2 TRBV28 17 NA ASSFIPEFGTANTGELF
TRBJ1-2 TRBV6-6 15 NA ASRERQGVGANYGYT
TRBJ1-1 TRBV6-2/TRBV6-3 10 NA ATEVRNTEAF
TRBJ2-5 TRBV12-3/TRBV12-4 12 few ASSPQGAGETQY
TRBJ1-2 TRBV7-9 11 NA AVGGEDRYGYT
TRBJ2-1 TRBV18 13 NA ASSQLADAYNEQF
TRBJ1-4 TRBV7-2 15 many ASSLASGGTTNEKLF
TRBJ2-7 TRBV29-1 10 NA SVEVGGDEQY
TRBJ1-1 TRBV28 12 NA ASSFQGANTEAF
TRBJ2-7 TRBV19 12 NA ASSTPGQTYEQY
TRBJ1-1 TRBV14 14 NA ASSGNPTGVNTEAF
TRBJ2-1 TRBV19 13 NA ASISPLGSYNEQF
TRBJ2-6 TRBV6-2/TRBV6-3 15 NA ASSEYQGGSGANVLT
TRBJ2-6 TRBV7-2 14 NA ASSDTGVSGANVLT
TRBJ2-5 TRBV12-3/TRBV12-4 10 NA ASTSTAETQY
TRBJ2-1 TRBV19 12 many ASSQQTGGNEQF
TRBJ1-1 TRBV6-2/TRBV6-3 9 NA ATHKNTEAF
TRBJ1-6 TRBV28 14 few ASSLWSAVEESPLH
TRBJ2-7 TRBV20-1 15 NA SARLVGTSGNPYEQY
TRBJ1-5 TRBV19 15 NA ASNTQGQYFSNQPQH
TRBJ2-1 TRBV19 15 many ASSIFAGTSSYNEQF
TRBJ2-3 TRBV20-1 12 NA SARDPSGTDTQY
TRBJ2-5 TRBV7-9 17 NA ASSLTSGGGHTSQETQY
TRBJ1-3 TRBV9 13 NA ASSATGSSGNTIY
TRBJ1-5 TRBV6-6 14 NA ASSYGTGSTNQPQH
TRBJ2-1 TRBV10-3 11 NA ATKLTGGGEQF
TRBJ1-1 TRBV28 11 few ASSLGVTAEAF
TRBJ2-3 TRBV7-9 14 NA ASSLTGGTRSDTQY
TRBJ1-5 TRBV28 10 once ASSFRGGPQH